The present T cell receptor beta chain was sequenced within a study of blood T cell repertoires in COVID-19. Profiling relied on immunoSEQ multiplex PCR, and the TCRdb table lists in-frame clones only, not all of them. The sample records approximately 260,000 clones, about 90% being singletons. This CDR3 has 18 amino acids. Germline V lookup: CDR1 SGHNT, CDR2 YENEEA. V shed 5 bases, J shed 3 bases, and the junction held 16 bases outside the gene matches. The sample comprised PBMCs or T cells enriched from blood (not recorded which). This clonotype originated in a woman in her fifties or sixties who had recovered from COVID-19. The V call is TRBV11-3, the J call TRBJ1-5; 7 nucleotides match TRBD1. CDR3 DNA: TGTGCCAGCAGCGAACAGCCGTTTGGACAGGAGGTCAATCAGCCCCAGCATTTT. Protein sequence: CASSEQPFGQEVNQPQHF. The variable domain in full, with the rest retrieved from reference TRBV11-3 and TRBJ1-5, is EAGVVQSPRYKIIEKKQPVAFWCNPISGHNTLYWYLQNLGQGPELLIRYENEEAVDDSQLPKDRFSAERLKGVDSTLKIQPAELGDSAVYLCASSEQPFGQEVNQPQHFGDGTRLSIL.